The source of this T cell receptor beta chain is a study of blood T cell repertoires in COVID-19. TCRdb keeps only in-frame clones here, not all; method: immunoSEQ multiplex PCR. The sample includes about 210,000 clones, roughly 90% seen only once; the top ten take over 9%. Trimming took 3 bases from V and 4 from J, leaving 10 bases between them. CDR1 ENHRY and CDR2 SYGVKD come from the germline V gene. The CDR3 totals 15 residues. The sequenced sample was PBMCs or T cells enriched from blood (not recorded which). This sequence originates from a man aged 18 to 30 with acute COVID-19. The gene calls are TRBV10-3 and TRBJ2-6; D is uncertain. Here the CDR3 reads CAISDVSVGANVLTF. CDR3 coding DNA: TGTGCCATCAGTGATGTCTCCGTAGGGGCCAACGTCCTGACTTTC.